These T cell receptor beta chains were read from a single sample in a study of blood T cell repertoires in COVID-19. Using immunoSEQ multiplex PCR, the repertoire was profiled, and TCRdb retains in-frame clones only, with some absent. Of almost 200,000 clones in the sample, approximately 80% were seen once. Sequencing was performed on peripheral blood. The receptors stem from a man between 60 and 75 years old with COVID-19, enrolled during active disease. The CDR3 runs from the conserved cysteine through the conserved F or W. The D gene is left open where the match is weak. Clone size is stated in some rows and not others, as once, few, many or a class when expanded.

j_gene	d_gene	v_gene	abundance	len	CDR3nt	CDR3aa
TRBJ1-5	-	TRBV30	-	17	TGTGCCTGGAGTCCCTGGGAGGGGGAGAAAGCCAATCAGCCCCAGCATTTT	CAWSPWEGEKANQPQHF
TRBJ2-3	-	TRBV27	-	11	TGTGCCAGCAGTTTTCTAGATACGCAGTATTTT	CASSFLDTQYF
TRBJ1-2	TRBD1	TRBV7-2	-	13	TGTGCCAGCAGTTCGACAGGGTGGCGTGGCTACACCTTC	CASSSTGWRGYTF
TRBJ2-3	-	TRBV5-1	-	14	TGCGCCAGCAGCTTGCAACGGAGTGCGGATACGCAGTATTTT	CASSLQRSADTQYF
TRBJ1-2	-	TRBV19	once	16	TGTGCCAGTAGACCCTCCGTTCAGGTCCCTAACTATGGCTACACCTTC	CASRPSVQVPNYGYTF
TRBJ2-7	-	TRBV10-3	-	12	TGTGCCATCAGTGAGTCTAACTACGAGCAGTACTTC	CAISESNYEQYF
TRBJ2-1	-	TRBV11-2	-	14	TGTGCCAGCAGCCCCGGGGTCAGGCACAATGAGCAGTTCTTC	CASSPGVRHNEQFF
TRBJ1-6	-	TRBV28	-	20	TGTGCCAGCACCTTAACCCCTTACAGGGAACTGCCGCAGGGGAATTCACCCCTCCACTTT	CASTLTPYRELPQGNSPLHF
TRBJ2-5	TRBD2	TRBV4-1	-	19	TGCGCCAGCAGCCAAGGTCAGGGTGGTAGCGGGAGGGTCCAAGAGACCCAGTACTTC	CASSQGQGGSGRVQETQYF
TRBJ1-1	TRBD1	TRBV5-1	-	16	TGCGCCAGCAGCTTGGGGTTGGGACAGGGGAATACTGAAGCTTTCTTT	CASSLGLGQGNTEAFF
TRBJ1-2	-	TRBV4-2	once	13	TGTGCCAGCAGTCTTGAGGTTAACTATGGCTACACCTTC	CASSLEVNYGYTF
TRBJ2-1	-	TRBV7-9	-	14	TGTGCCAGCAGCTTAGAAACAGGCTACAATGAGCAGTTCTTC	CASSLETGYNEQFF
TRBJ2-1	-	TRBV28	few	15	TGTGCCAGCAGTTTTGACCGGGGCTCCTACAATGAGCAGTTCTTC	CASSFDRGSYNEQFF
TRBJ2-7	-	TRBV4-1	-	13	TGCGCCAGCAGCCAAGAGGCCTCGGGCGAGCAGTACTTC	CASSQEASGEQYF
TRBJ1-4	TRBD1	TRBV15	once	15	TGTGCCACCAGCAGAGGGGGACAGGGGGCTGAAAAACTGTTTTTT	CATSRGGQGAEKLFF
TRBJ2-1	TRBD2	TRBV19	-	15	TGTGCCAGTAGTAAAGGACTAGCGGGTGACAATGAGCAGTTCTTC	CASSKGLAGDNEQFF
TRBJ2-1	TRBD1	TRBV7-3	-	13	TGTGCCAGCAGCTTAAGCTTGCTGACAGGGTGGTTCTTC	CASSLSLLTGWFF
TRBJ1-5	TRBD1	TRBV30	-	15	TGTGCCTGGAGTGTACAGGGGTTCGGCCACCAGCCCCAGCATTTT	CAWSVQGFGHQPQHF
TRBJ2-7	-	TRBV7-2	-	13	TGTGCCAGCAGCAAGGACAGAACCTACGAGCAGTACTTC	CASSKDRTYEQYF
TRBJ2-7	-	TRBV6-5	-	11	TGTGCCAGCACCTTCTCCCACGAGCAGTACTTC	CASTFSHEQYF
TRBJ2-7	-	TRBV4-1	-	14	TGCGCCAGCAGCCAAGGGCCCAACTCCTACGAGCAGTACTTC	CASSQGPNSYEQYF
TRBJ2-7	TRBD2	TRBV5-5	-	15	TGTGCCAGCAGCTTGTTTACTAGCGGTTACTACGAGCAGTACTTC	CASSLFTSGYYEQYF
TRBJ2-3	TRBD1	TRBV5-1	-	15	TGCGCCAGCAGCTTCGGTACAGGGGGCACAGATACGCAGTATTTT	CASSFGTGGTDTQYF
TRBJ1-2	TRBD1	TRBV19	-	12	TGTGCCAGTAGTGGGACAGGGTCTAGCTACACCTTC	CASSGTGSSYTF
TRBJ1-6	TRBD1	TRBV7-2	once	18	TGTGCCAGCAGCTCACCCCGACAGGGGGTTTCCTATAATTCACCCCTCCACTTT	CASSSPRQGVSYNSPLHF
TRBJ1-5	-	TRBV28	-	11	TGTGCCAGCCGGGACAACCAGCCCCAGCATTTT	CASRDNQPQHF
TRBJ1-2	-	TRBV19	-	13	TGTGCCAGTAGCGAGACAGCTCTAGGAGGCTACACCTTC	CASSETALGGYTF
TRBJ2-7	TRBD1	TRBV5-5	-	14	TGTGCCAGCAGCTTGAGGACAGGGGCCTACGAGCAGTACTTC	CASSLRTGAYEQYF
TRBJ2-7	TRBD2	TRBV27	-	13	TGTGCCAGCAGTCTAGCGGGACACTACGAGCAGTACTTC	CASSLAGHYEQYF
TRBJ1-2	-	TRBV6-1	-	13	TGTGCCAGCAGTGAAGTGGACTTATATGGCTACACCTTC	CASSEVDLYGYTF
TRBJ1-1	-	TRBV5-4	-	13	TGTGCCAGCAGCTTGGACAGGAACACTGAAGCTTTCTTT	CASSLDRNTEAFF
TRBJ1-2	TRBD1	TRBV30	-	13	TGTGCCTGGACTCAGGACAGGGAAGGTGGCTACACCTTC	CAWTQDREGGYTF
TRBJ2-3	-	TRBV2	few	11	TGTGCCAGCGGGGCAGAAGATACGCAGTATTTT	CASGAEDTQYF
TRBJ2-7	TRBD2	TRBV27	once	14	TGTGCCAGCAGTTTGACGGGGGGGACCTACGAGCAGTACTTC	CASSLTGGTYEQYF
TRBJ1-6	-	TRBV6-5	few	13	TGTGCCAGCGCCAGGGGCGTGGGTTCACCCCTCCACTTT	CASARGVGSPLHF
TRBJ2-5	TRBD1	TRBV10-3	-	12	TGTGCCACCTGGGACAGCCAAGAGACCCAGTACTTC	CATWDSQETQYF
TRBJ1-6	-	TRBV10-1	-	15	TGCGCCAGCAGTGAGTCACGGCAGGATAATTCACCCCTCCACTTT	CASSESRQDNSPLHF
TRBJ2-5	-	TRBV6-2/TRBV6-3	-	14	TGTGCCAGCAGCCCTCGACGGGTCCAAGAGACCCAGTACTTC	CASSPRRVQETQYF
TRBJ2-3	TRBD2	TRBV9	-	16	TGTGCCAGCAGCGTAGGCCGACTAGCGGGACGAGATACGCAGTATTTT	CASSVGRLAGRDTQYF
TRBJ2-1	TRBD2	TRBV10-1	once	15	TGCGCCAGCAGTGAAGTAGCGGGAGGCTACAATGAGCAGTTCTTC	CASSEVAGGYNEQFF
TRBJ2-1	-	TRBV12-3/TRBV12-4	once	12	TGTGCCAGCAGTTCCAGGGTTGGTGAGCAGTTCTTC	CASSSRVGEQFF